This T cell receptor (beta chain) was identified in a study of blood T cell repertoires in COVID-19. The wider study: COVID-19 samples, acute and convalescent, were from the United States, Italy and Spain. Sources were T cells, B-cell-depleted T cells, or PBMCs; the material itself was cDNA or gDNA.

In assigning cohorts, the study relied on participant-reported clinical history. Original analysis: Amplified reference gene primers provided the basis for estimating nucleated cell counts. Data came from immunoSEQ multiplex PCR; TCRdb stores just in-frame clones and leaves some out. The V and J calls and clone size were taken over from that table, and D and trimming were inferred from the DNA. The table lists 150,000 to 200,000 clones, roughly 87% of them singletons. Germline trimming cut 0 bases from V and 7 bases from J; bases unmatched to any gene: 5. Looked up from germline, CDR1 is SGDLS and CDR2 is YYNGEE. The CDR3 extends over 15 amino acids.

The sequence derives from a human donor with acute COVID-19. The donor label of this sample is uncertain. The sequenced material came from PBMCs or T cells enriched from blood (not recorded which). V and J are TRBV9 and TRBJ2-1; 9 bases are a match to TRBD2. The DNA for the CDR3 is TGTGCCAGCAGCGTAGCTCCTAGCGGGGAGAATGAGCAGTTCTTC. This translates into CASSVAPSGENEQFF. Together with reference TRBV9 and TRBJ2-1, the CDR3 gives the full variable domain: DSGVTQTPKHLITATGQRVTLRCSPRSGDLSVYWYQQSLDQGLQFLIQYYNGEERAKGNILERFSAQQFPDLHSELNLSSLELGDSALYFCASSVAPSGENEQFFGPGTRLTVL.